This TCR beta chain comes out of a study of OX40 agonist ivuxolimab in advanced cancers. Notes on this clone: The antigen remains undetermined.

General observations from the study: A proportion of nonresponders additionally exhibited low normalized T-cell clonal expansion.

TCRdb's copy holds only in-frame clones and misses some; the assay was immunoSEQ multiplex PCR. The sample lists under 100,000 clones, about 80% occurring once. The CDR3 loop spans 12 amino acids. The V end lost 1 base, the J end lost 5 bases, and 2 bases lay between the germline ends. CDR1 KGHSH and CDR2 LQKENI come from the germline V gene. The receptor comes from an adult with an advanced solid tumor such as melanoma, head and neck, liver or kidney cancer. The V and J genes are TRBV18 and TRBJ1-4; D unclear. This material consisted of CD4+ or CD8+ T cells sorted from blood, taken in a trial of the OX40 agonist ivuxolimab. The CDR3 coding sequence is TGTGCCAGCTCACCACGAAATGAAAAACTGTTTTTT. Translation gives CASSPRNEKLFF.